This T cell receptor beta chain derives from a study of T cells in tuberculosis. In the study overall: This South African cohort compared adolescents with or without latent tuberculosis against adults with active tuberculosis.

The CDR3 contains 14 residues. The ends lost 1 base at V and 5 bases at J; junction bases unmatched: 5. Germline V gives CDR1 SGHNT, CDR2 YYREEE (reference sequence). In the case of this clone: Its target is unknown.

Notes on the study in general: Active tuberculosis TCR-alpha repertoires lay closer to GMM-specific TCRs than IGRA-negative controls, suggesting clonal expansion. A GMM-specific repertoire classifier reached around 85% accuracy, AUROC over 0.85.

Using immunoSEQ multiplex PCR, the repertoire was profiled, and TCRdb retains in-frame clones only, with some absent. The sample lists more than 35,000 clones; approximately 93% were seen once. The chain joins TRBV5-4 to TRBJ2-5, with 7 bases aligning to TRBD1. The source is a donor aged 5-35 years with latent tuberculosis or without tuberculosis infection. Sequences were obtained from PBMCs. CDR3 in amino acids: CASSLRSTGETQYF. The CDR3, as DNA: TGTGCCAGCAGCTTGCGGTCGACAGGGGAGACCCAGTACTTC.